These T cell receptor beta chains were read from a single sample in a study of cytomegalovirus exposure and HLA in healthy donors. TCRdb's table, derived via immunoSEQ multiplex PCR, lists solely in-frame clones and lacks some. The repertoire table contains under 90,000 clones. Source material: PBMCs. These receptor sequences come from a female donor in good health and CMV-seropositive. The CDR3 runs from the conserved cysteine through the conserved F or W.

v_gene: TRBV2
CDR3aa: CASNEQGRNTEAFF

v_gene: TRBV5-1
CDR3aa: CASRTGLAGANPFNNEQFF

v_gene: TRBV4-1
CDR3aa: CASSHGTGNEKLFF

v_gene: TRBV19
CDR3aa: CASSMASGRADTQYF

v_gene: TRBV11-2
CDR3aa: CASSLNIGQGFGETQYF

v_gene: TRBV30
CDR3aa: CAWSGQPNSPLHF

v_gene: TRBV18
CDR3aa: CASSAGTGYEQYF

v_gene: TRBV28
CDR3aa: CASSPSGQGYGYTF

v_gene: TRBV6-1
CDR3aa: CASSEIGSTSSSYNSPLHF

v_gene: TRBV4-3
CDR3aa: CASSLLAGGYNEQFF

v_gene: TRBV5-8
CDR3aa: CASRSGTGIYGYTF

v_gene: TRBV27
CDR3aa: CASSLWASGRVGELFF

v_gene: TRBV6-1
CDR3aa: CASTTGVDSPLHF

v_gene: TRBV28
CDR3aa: CASSSGWTSGKTGELFF

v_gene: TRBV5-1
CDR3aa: CASSSATPTDTQYF

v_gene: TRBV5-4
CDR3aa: CASSPTSGGVNEQFF

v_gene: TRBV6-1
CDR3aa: CASSGGTGGTGELFF

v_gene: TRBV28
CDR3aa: CASSPTGGTGLELFF

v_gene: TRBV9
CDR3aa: CASSSGETQYF

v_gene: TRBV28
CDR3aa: CSSRGGGMNTEAFF

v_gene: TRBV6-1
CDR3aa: CASIGGYEQYF

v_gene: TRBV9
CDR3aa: CASSVGGGTSEVYNEQFF

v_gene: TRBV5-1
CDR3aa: CASTFLGLAASSTDTQYF

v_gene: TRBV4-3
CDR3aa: CASSQRQGPYEQYF

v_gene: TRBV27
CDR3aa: CASSLSGREGYGYTF

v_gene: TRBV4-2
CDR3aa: CASSQAASGFPDTQYF

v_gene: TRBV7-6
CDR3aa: CASSKQGEGQPQHF

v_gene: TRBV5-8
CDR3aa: CASSLGGAQTLYEQYF

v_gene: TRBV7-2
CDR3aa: CASSLRLGGAGETQYF

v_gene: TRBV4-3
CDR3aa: CASSQKPNTEAFF

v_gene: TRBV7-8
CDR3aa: CASSLDDPGQGNSPLHF

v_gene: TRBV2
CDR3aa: CASRPGQGYEQYF

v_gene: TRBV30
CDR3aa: CAWRRATNEKLFF

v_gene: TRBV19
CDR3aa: CASSLGQDSAYEQYF

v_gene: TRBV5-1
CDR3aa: CASSKGRGYEQYF

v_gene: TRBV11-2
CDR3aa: CASSSGNLPSDNEQFF